This TCR beta chain emerged from a study of T cells expressing NK-cell markers. From the 5' RACE reads, TCRdb lists one entry per CDR3 protein and no DNA. The sample includes 400,000 to 550,000 distinct CDR3 sequences. The CDR3 loop spans 15 amino acids. Per the germline V gene, CDR1 is DFQATT and CDR2 is SNEGSKA (reference sequence). The sequenced sample was blood T cells: a sorted CD56 or NKG2C T cell subset, CD4+ or CD8+ T cells, or bulk PBMC T cells (not recorded which). The TCR was taken from a woman aged 18 to 75 in good health. This chain uses TRBV20-1 with TRBJ2-2; lacking DNA, the TRBD1 call made by TCRdb goes unchecked. CDR3 in amino acids: CSARVGGMVTGELFF.